This is a list of T cell receptor beta chains from one sample in a study of T cells in Graves' hyperthyroidism and ophthalmopathy. TCRdb itself ran the multiplex PCR reads through MiXCR, one entry per CDR3 protein. The sample lists hundreds of thousands of distinct CDR3 sequences, under 25% seen once, with about 34% in the top ten. Sequencing was performed on blood. All receptors derive from a man aged 30 to 45 with Graves' ophthalmopathy. Both conserved end residues are part of each CDR3. A D gene is named only where the DNA matches it firmly. Rows give clone size only sometimes, using once, few, many, or a class for an expanded clone.

abundance: .; d_gene: TRBD2; j_gene: TRBJ2-3; v_gene: TRBV5-1; CDR3nt: TGCGCCAGCAGTACCGGGACTACCACAGATACGCAGTATTTT; CDR3aa: CASSTGTTTDTQYF
abundance: .; d_gene: TRBD2; j_gene: TRBJ2-1; v_gene: TRBV29-1; CDR3nt: TGCAGCGTTGAAGGGGGGAGGGACAATGAGCAGTTCTTC; CDR3aa: CSVEGGRDNEQFF
abundance: .; d_gene: TRBD1; j_gene: TRBJ2-1; v_gene: TRBV12-3/TRBV12-4; CDR3nt: TGTGCCAGCAGCTCCGGGACAGGGGTGGGGTTCTTC; CDR3aa: CASSSGTGVGFF
abundance: .; d_gene: .; j_gene: TRBJ2-7; v_gene: TRBV4-1; CDR3nt: TGCGCCAGCAGCCATGACCGGGACTTCTACGAGCAGTACTTC; CDR3aa: CASSHDRDFYEQYF
abundance: many; d_gene: .; j_gene: TRBJ1-1; v_gene: TRBV28; CDR3nt: TGTGCCAGCAGTTTCTTCGGCCTCGGGGCGAACACTGAAGCTTTCTTT; CDR3aa: CASSFFGLGANTEAFF
abundance: few; d_gene: .; j_gene: TRBJ2-7; v_gene: TRBV7-9; CDR3nt: TGTGCCAGCAGCCCCGGGATGCCCTACGAGCAGTACTTC; CDR3aa: CASSPGMPYEQYF
abundance: .; d_gene: TRBD2; j_gene: TRBJ2-1; v_gene: TRBV14; CDR3nt: TGTGCCAGCAGCCCTCCAAGGCTCCTAGCGGGGCTGTACAATGAGCAGTTCTTC; CDR3aa: CASSPPRLLAGLYNEQFF
abundance: .; d_gene: .; j_gene: TRBJ2-4; v_gene: TRBV2; CDR3nt: TGTGCCAGCAGTGACCCAGAAGAGTCGAACATTCAGTACTTC; CDR3aa: CASSDPEESNIQYF
abundance: many; d_gene: .; j_gene: TRBJ1-1; v_gene: TRBV6-2/TRBV6-3; CDR3nt: TGTGCCAGCAGTTACTTGGGGAGGACTGAAGCTTTCTTT; CDR3aa: CASSYLGRTEAFF
abundance: many; d_gene: .; j_gene: TRBJ2-3; v_gene: TRBV5-1; CDR3nt: TGCGCCAGCAGCTCTGGCGGCCTTCGGGATACGCAGTATTTT; CDR3aa: CASSSGGLRDTQYF
abundance: few; d_gene: .; j_gene: TRBJ2-2; v_gene: TRBV10-3; CDR3nt: TGTGCCATCAGTGAGAAAGGAGGGACCGGGGAGCTGTTTTTT; CDR3aa: CAISEKGGTGELFF
abundance: .; d_gene: .; j_gene: TRBJ1-4; v_gene: TRBV30; CDR3nt: TGTGCCTTGACGACAGCTATTACTGAAAAACTGTTTTTT; CDR3aa: CALTTAITEKLFF
abundance: .; d_gene: .; j_gene: TRBJ2-5; v_gene: TRBV12-3/TRBV12-4; CDR3nt: TGTGCCAGCAGTTTGGACCTAAACCAAGAGACCCAGTACTTC; CDR3aa: CASSLDLNQETQYF